One T cell receptor beta chain is described in this entry. This sample was taken from a study of CD8 T cells in Susac syndrome. Overall study: Sequencing included Susac syndrome patients, roughly 6 of them with active disease and roughly eight in remission. Susac syndrome patients were untreated, on corticosteroids with some adding intravenous immunoglobulin, or on intravenous immunoglobulin only.

Sequencing of TCR beta, carried out with a high-throughput approach, was applied to CD8+ and CD4+ T cells from the blood. Reverse transcription of about 0.45 to 1 ug RNA was carried out with random hexamers. Across 54 Vbeta and 13 Jbeta, immunoSEQ multiplex PCR amplified TCR beta CDR3. TCRdb re-derived calls from the immunoSEQ multiplex PCR reads in MiXCR, one entry per CDR3 protein. This table has some 110,000 distinct CDR3 sequences, nearly 96% appearing once. V lost 4 bases and J lost 3; bases outside the gene matches: 8. Germline CDR1 SGHDT, CDR2 YYEEEE. This CDR3 contains 15 residues. Sequences were obtained from CD4+ T cells from PBMCs. The chain is built from TRBV5-6 and TRBJ2-5, with 8 positions matching TRBD2. The sequence was obtained from a human donor with Susac syndrome. The CDR3 spells CASSAVAGPEETQYF. The CDR3 DNA is TGTGCCAGCAGCGCGGTAGCGGGACCTGAAGAGACCCAGTACTTC.